This T cell receptor (beta chain) is drawn from a study of blood T cell repertoires in COVID-19. The CDR3 is 16 residues long. V lost 2 bases and J lost 9; bases outside the gene matches: 9. The germline V gene encodes CDR1 LGHNA and CDR2 YNFKEQ. Sequenced by immunoSEQ multiplex PCR; TCRdb stores in-frame clones only, minus some. Altogether a few hundred thousand clones are present, more than 75% being singletons, with the ten largest covering 0.85% to 1.2%. Sequences were obtained from peripheral blood. This TCR was sampled from a human donor with acute or convalescent COVID-19. The donor label of this sample is uncertain. The chain is built from TRBV4-2 and TRBJ2-3; TRBD2 aligns across 12 bases. CDR3 coding DNA: TGTGCCAGCAGCCAACCTAGGACTAGCGGGGCAAACACGCAGTATTTT. The encoded protein is CASSQPRTSGANTQYF.